Described below is a single T cell receptor (beta chain) sequence and its context. This record comes from a study of Ad26.COV2.S vaccination and SARS-CoV-2 variants. Overall study: Participants got Ad26.COV2.S intramuscularly, once or twice 56 days apart.

TCRdb's copy holds only in-frame clones and misses some; the assay was immunoSEQ multiplex PCR. The sample holds 350,000 to 500,000 clones, roughly 91% seen once. Treatment noted: approximately 18 received Ad26.COV2.S at low or high dose, single or two shots; 5 received placebo; per-sample allocation not given. Sampling occurred on day 63 after the first vaccine or placebo injection. At a Boston site, the person donating was an adult of 18-55 years. V lost 1 base and J lost 5; bases outside the gene matches: 11. The germline V gene encodes CDR1 KGHSH and CDR2 LQKENI. The CDR3 spans 17 residues. The sequencing here drew on peripheral blood, taken in a trial of Ad26.COV2.S vaccine versus placebo. V is TRBV18 and J is TRBJ2-7; 10 nucleotides align to TRBD2. The receptor comes from a person aged 18-65 years who received the Ad26.COV2.S COVID-19 vaccine or a placebo. The CDR3 is CASSPLVSLAGAHEQYF. The CDR3 DNA follows: TGTGCCAGCTCACCACTGGTATCGCTAGCGGGAGCCCACGAGCAGTACTTC.